The 18 T cell receptor beta chains given below trace back to one sample, sequenced in a study of T cells after somatic rescue of genetic block. Profiled with immunoSEQ multiplex PCR; TCRdb holds only in-frame clones, not every one. The profile shows 110,000 or so clones, about 89% of them singletons. The sample comprised peripheral blood mononuclear cells (PBMCs). All receptors come from a woman under 30.

This clone was counted once. The genes are TRBV9 and TRBJ2-1; the match to TRBD2 covers 8 bases. Germline V gene sequence: CDR1 SGDLS, CDR2 YYNGEE. The CDR3 contains 15 residues. V dropped 4 bases and J dropped 7; count of bases not matched to a gene: 10. CDR3 region: CASSTRGLAGNEQFF. CDR3 in DNA: TGTGCCAGCAGCACCCGTGGACTAGCCGGGAATGAGCAGTTCTTC.

The V gene is TRBV6-7, the J gene TRBJ1-5, with D unresolved. TRBV6-7 is an open reading frame, and its role is uncertain. The V end lost 6 bases, the J end lost 4 bases, and 7 bases lay between the germline ends. The CDR3 totals 12 residues. This CDR3 reads CASRRVNQPQHF. CDR3 DNA: TGTGCCAGCAGGAGGGTTAATCAGCCCCAGCATTTT.

This clone appeared a few times. The chain recombines TRBV6-5 with TRBJ1-1; D is possibly TRBD1 (6 bases). V lost 0 bases and J lost 4, with 15 bases in between. CDR3 length: 16 residues. Germline CDR1 is MNHEY and CDR2 is SVGAGI. CDR3 region: CASSYSVGGGGTEAFF. In nucleotides, the CDR3 is TGTGCCAGCAGTTACTCGGTCGGGGGAGGGGGCACTGAAGCTTTCTTT.

The V and J genes are TRBV5-4 and TRBJ2-7, with 8 bases identical to TRBD1. CDR3 length: 14 amino acids. Trimming at V came to 0 bases and at J to 4 bases, leaving 3 bases not matched to a gene. Germline CDR1 is SGHNT and CDR2 is YYREEE (reference sequence). The CDR3 bases are TGTGCCAGCAGCTTGGAGGGGGACAGGTACGAGCAGTACTTC. Its translation is CASSLEGDRYEQYF.

The chain has TRBV28 and TRBJ2-7; no clear D. Germline V gene sequence: CDR1 MDHEN, CDR2 SYDVKM. Deletions cut 5 bases from V and 1 base from J, with 9 bases between. This CDR3 spans 13 amino acids. The CDR3 DNA is TGTGCCAGCAGTCACGCCCCGTCCTACGAGCAGTACTTC. This sequence encodes CASSHAPSYEQYF.

The J gene is TRBJ1-2, the V gene TRBV5-5; D not certain. Trimming left V 0 bases short and J 6 bases short, with 6 bases between. Germline V gene data show CDR1 as SGHKS and CDR2 as YYEKEE (reference sequence). The CDR3 is 12 amino acids. The CDR3: CASSLVVDGYTF. The CDR3 nucleotides read TGTGCCAGCAGCTTGGTAGTAGATGGCTACACCTTC.

The chain has TRBV5-1 and TRBJ2-2; D remains ambiguous. The CDR3 runs 15 residues. Trimming removed 0 bases from V and 4 bases from J, with 10 bases in between. Germline V gene data show CDR1 as SGHRS and CDR2 as YFSETQ. CDR3 DNA: TGCGCCAGCAGCTTGGCTCCGGGTTCCACCGGGGAGCTGTTTTTT. Protein product: CASSLAPGSTGELFF.

The genes are TRBV27 and TRBJ1-3; no firm D call. The CDR3 is 12 amino acids. Germline CDR1 is MNHEY and CDR2 is SMNVEV (reference sequence). V was pared by 4 bases and J by 7 bases, with 8 bases between. CDR3 sequence: CASSSASNTIYF. CDR3 nucleotides: TGTGCCAGCAGTTCGGCTTCGAACACCATATATTTT.

This clone was seen only a few times. The chain is built from TRBV4-1 and TRBJ1-2; D gene unclear. The germline CDR1 and CDR2 sequences are MGHRA and YSYEKL. This CDR3 is built from 15 residues. Trimming took 0 bases from V and 4 from J, leaving 12 bases between them. Here the CDR3 DNA reads TGCGCCAGCAGCCAAGATCCTCGCAGGCGCTATGGCTACACCTTC. This encodes CASSQDPRRRYGYTF.

The chain carries TRBV21-1 and TRBJ2-3. TRBV21-1 has pseudogene status. There are 10 residues in the CDR3. Here the CDR3 DNA reads TGTGCCAGAGACACAGATACGCAGTATTTT. Residues: CARDTDTQYF.

The chain carries TRBV5-1 and TRBJ2-7; the D gene is possibly TRBD2 (5 bases). Trimming cost V 3 bases and J 4 bases, with 14 bases left between them. The CDR3 runs 14 residues. Per germline, CDR1 SGHRS and CDR2 YFSETQ. CDR3 sequence reads: CASSSRREGYEQYF. The CDR3 nucleotides read TGCGCCAGCAGCTCCCGGCGAGAGGGTTACGAGCAGTACTTC.

As DNA, the CDR3 is TGCGCCAGCAGCCTCCAGGGTACGGCTGAAGCTTTCTTT. Amino acid sequence: CASSLQGTAEAFF. The chain employs TRBV5-1 and TRBJ1-1; D possibly corresponds to TRBD1 (5 bases). The germline gives CDR1 SGHRS, CDR2 YFSETQ. CDR3 length: 13 amino acids. Trimming removed 4 bases from V and 6 bases from J, with 13 bases in between.

The chain has TRBV4-2 and TRBJ2-1; 10 nucleotides line up with TRBD1. V was pared by 7 bases and J by 8 bases, with 8 bases of the junction left unmatched. There are 14 residues in the CDR3. The V gene's germline CDR1 is LGHNA and CDR2 YNFKEQ. The CDR3 DNA is TGTGCCAGCAACGGACAGGGGGGTGGGGATGAGCAGTTCTTC. Translation: CASNGQGGGDEQFF.

The chain combines TRBV5-4 with TRBJ2-7; the match to TRBD1 covers 11 bases. The germline CDR1 and CDR2 sequences are SGHNT and YYREEE (reference sequence). V lost 4 bases and J lost 2; bases outside the gene matches: 8. CDR3 length: 16 amino acids. The CDR3 is CASSPGDRGDTYEQYF. As DNA, the CDR3 is TGTGCCAGCAGCCCCGGGGACAGGGGGGATACCTACGAGCAGTACTTC.

The rearrangement links TRBV29-1 to TRBJ1-2; tentative D call: TRBD1 (5 bases). The germline V gene has CDR1 SQVTM and CDR2 ANQGSEA. The CDR3 totals 11 residues. Trimming removed 8 bases from V and 3 bases from J, with 10 bases in between. The CDR3 is CSFSTDYGYTF. DNA of the CDR3: TGCAGCTTTTCGACAGACTATGGCTACACCTTC.

This clone came up a few times. The chain couples TRBV18 to TRBJ1-1, with D perhaps TRBD1 (5 bases). Trimming took off 0 bases at V and 7 bases at J, with 15 bases between the two ends. Germline V lookup: CDR1 KGHSH, CDR2 LQKENI. The CDR3 length is 15 residues. CDR3 nucleotides: TGTGCCAGCTCACCACCAGGCGGGACTCCCAATGAAGCTTTCTTT. Its protein product is CASSPPGGTPNEAFF.

The J gene is TRBJ1-2, the V gene TRBV5-4; weak D call: TRBD1 (5 bases). Germline-derived CDR1 and CDR2 are SGHNT and YYREEE (reference sequence). The CDR3 length is 15 residues. V gave up 4 bases and J gave up 4 bases, with 17 bases separating them. CDR3 sequence reads: CASSLAGIRSYGYTF. The CDR3 coding sequence is TGTGCCAGCAGCCTAGCAGGGATAAGATCCTATGGCTACACCTTC.

The chain has TRBV7-3 and TRBJ2-2; D not resolved. The CDR3 runs 13 residues. From germline, CDR1 is SGHTA and CDR2 FQGTGA. V lost 5 bases, J lost 0 bases, and 4 bases lay in between. The CDR3 nucleotides are TGTGCCAGCAGCCAATCGAACACCGGGGAGCTGTTTTTT. Amino acid sequence: CASSQSNTGELFF.